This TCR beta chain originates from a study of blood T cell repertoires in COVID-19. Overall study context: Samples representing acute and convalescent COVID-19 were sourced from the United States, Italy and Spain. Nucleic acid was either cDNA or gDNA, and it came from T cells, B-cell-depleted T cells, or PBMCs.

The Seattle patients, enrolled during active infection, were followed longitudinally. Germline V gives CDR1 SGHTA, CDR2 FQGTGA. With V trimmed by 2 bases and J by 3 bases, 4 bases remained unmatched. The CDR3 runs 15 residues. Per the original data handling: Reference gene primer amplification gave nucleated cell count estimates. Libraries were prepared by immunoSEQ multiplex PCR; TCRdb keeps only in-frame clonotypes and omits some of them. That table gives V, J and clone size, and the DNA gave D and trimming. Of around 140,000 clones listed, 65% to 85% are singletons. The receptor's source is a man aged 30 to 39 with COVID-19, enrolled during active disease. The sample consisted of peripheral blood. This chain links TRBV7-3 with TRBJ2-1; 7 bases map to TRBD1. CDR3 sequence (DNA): TGTGCCAGCAGCTTAGGAACAGGGGTCTACAATGAGCAGTTCTTC. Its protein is CASSLGTGVYNEQFF.